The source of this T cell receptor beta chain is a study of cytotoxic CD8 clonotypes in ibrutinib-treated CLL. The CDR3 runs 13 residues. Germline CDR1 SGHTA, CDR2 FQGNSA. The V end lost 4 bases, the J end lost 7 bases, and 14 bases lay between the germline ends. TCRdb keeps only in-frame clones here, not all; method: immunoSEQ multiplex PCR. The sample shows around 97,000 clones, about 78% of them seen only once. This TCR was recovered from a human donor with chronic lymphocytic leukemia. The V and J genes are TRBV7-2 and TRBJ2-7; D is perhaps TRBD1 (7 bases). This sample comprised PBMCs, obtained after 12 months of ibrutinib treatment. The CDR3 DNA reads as TGTGCCAGCAGCTCACAGGGGACTCAGGAGCAGTACTTC. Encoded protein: CASSSQGTQEQYF.